The clone carrying this T cell receptor beta chain was seen at least ten times. Antigen unknown. Preparation of the TCRbeta library involved a method that used unique molecular identifiers. TCRdb re-derived calls from the PCR reads in MiXCR, one entry per CDR3 protein. In the table there are approximately 500,000 distinct CDR3 sequences, over 9.5% of which are singletons. These data originate in a study of T-cell reconstitution after alpha-beta-depleted transplantation in children. Study-wide results and limits: As was reported, about two months after transplant, alpha-beta T cells came from several hundred expanded graft clones. Day-60 TCRbeta diversity that was high in some patients was derived from surviving recipient T cells and thymic progenitors. The main origin of T-cell counts and diversity one year after transplant was newly produced T cells.

The receptor was derived from a child aged 2-15 years with inherited bone marrow failure, due to receive a stem cell transplant. The material was PBMCs, obtained before TCRalphabeta/CD19-depleted stem cell transplant.

In DNA form, the CDR3 reads TGCAGTGCAATCCTACTAGCCGATCTTGGTGAGCAGTTCTTC. Its protein is CSAILLADLGEQFF. The genes are TRBV20-1 and TRBJ2-1; D possibly corresponds to TRBD2 (6 bases). There are 14 residues in the CDR3. Germline V gene lookup returns CDR1 DFQATT and CDR2 SNEGSKA (reference sequence). V lost 6 bases and J lost 9, with 21 bases in between.